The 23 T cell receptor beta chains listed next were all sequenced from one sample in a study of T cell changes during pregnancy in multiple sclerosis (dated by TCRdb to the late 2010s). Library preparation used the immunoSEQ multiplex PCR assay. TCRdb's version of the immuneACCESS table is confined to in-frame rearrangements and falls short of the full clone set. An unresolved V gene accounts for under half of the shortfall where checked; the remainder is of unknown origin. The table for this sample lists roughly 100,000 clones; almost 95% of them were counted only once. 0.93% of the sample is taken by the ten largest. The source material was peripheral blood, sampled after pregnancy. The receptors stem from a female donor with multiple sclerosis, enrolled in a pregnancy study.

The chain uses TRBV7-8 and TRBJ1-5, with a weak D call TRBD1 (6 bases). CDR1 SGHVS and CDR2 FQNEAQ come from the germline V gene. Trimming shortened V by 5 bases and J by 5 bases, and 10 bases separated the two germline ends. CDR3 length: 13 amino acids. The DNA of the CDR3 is TGTGCCAGCAGCAGTCAGGGGTATCAGCCCCAGCATTTT. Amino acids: CASSSQGYQPQHF.

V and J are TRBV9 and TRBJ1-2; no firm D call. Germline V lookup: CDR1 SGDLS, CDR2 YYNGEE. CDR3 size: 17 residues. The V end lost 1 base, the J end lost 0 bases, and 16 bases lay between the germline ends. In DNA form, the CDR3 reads TGTGCCAGCAGCGTAAGTGTGTCAGTCACCTCTAACTATGGCTACACCTTC. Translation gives CASSVSVSVTSNYGYTF.

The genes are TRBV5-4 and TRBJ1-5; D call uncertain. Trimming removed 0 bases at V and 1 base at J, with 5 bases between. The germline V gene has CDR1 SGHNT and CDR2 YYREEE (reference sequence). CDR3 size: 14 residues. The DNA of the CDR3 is TGTGCCAGCAGCTTGGGAGGGAGCAATCAGCCCCAGCATTTT. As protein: CASSLGGSNQPQHF.

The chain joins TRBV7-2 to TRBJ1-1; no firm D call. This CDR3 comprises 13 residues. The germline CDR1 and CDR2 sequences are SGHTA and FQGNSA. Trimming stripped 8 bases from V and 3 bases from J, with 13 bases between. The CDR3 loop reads CASAGQVDTEAFF. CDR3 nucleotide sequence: TGTGCCAGCGCTGGGCAGGTGGACACTGAAGCTTTCTTT.

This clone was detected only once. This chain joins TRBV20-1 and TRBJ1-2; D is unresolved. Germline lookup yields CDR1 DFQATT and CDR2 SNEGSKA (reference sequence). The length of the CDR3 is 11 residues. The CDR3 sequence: CIAGINYGYTF. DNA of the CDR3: TGCATCGCCGGGATCAACTATGGCTACACCTTC.

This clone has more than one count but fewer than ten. CDR3: CASSPRGITSYEQYF. CDR3 coding DNA: TGCGCCAGCAGCCCCAGAGGAATAACCTCCTACGAGCAGTACTTC. The genes are TRBV5-1 and TRBJ2-7, with unresolved D. CDR3 size: 15 residues. Germline-derived CDR1 and CDR2 are SGHRS and YFSETQ. Trimming shortened V by 4 bases and J by 0 bases, and 14 bases separated the two germline ends.

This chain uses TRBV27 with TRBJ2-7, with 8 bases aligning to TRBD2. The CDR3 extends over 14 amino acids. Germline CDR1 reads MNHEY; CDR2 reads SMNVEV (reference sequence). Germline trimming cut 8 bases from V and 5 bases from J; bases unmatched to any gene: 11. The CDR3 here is CASRAGVPRDEQYF. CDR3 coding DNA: TGTGCCAGCCGAGCGGGAGTCCCCCGGGACGAGCAGTACTTC.

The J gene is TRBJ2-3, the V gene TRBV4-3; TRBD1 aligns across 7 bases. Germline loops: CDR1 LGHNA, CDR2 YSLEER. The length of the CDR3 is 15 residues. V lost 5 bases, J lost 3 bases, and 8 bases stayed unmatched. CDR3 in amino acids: CASSSSRTGTDTQYF. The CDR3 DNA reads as TGCGCCAGCAGCTCGTCCCGGACAGGTACAGATACGCAGTATTTT.

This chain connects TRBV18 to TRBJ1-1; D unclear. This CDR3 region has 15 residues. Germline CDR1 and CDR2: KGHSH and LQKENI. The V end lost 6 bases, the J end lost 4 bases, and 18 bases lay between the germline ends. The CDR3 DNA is TGTGCCAGCTCCTACAGAACTCCCAAAGGCACTGAAGCTTTCTTT. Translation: CASSYRTPKGTEAFF.

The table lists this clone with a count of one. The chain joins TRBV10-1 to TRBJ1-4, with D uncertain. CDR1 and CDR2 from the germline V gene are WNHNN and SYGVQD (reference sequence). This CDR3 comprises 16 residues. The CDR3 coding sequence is TGCGCGTCCCGAAAGGCAGTCTCCTCGGGTAATGAAAAACTGTTTTTT. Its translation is CASRKAVSSGNEKLFF.

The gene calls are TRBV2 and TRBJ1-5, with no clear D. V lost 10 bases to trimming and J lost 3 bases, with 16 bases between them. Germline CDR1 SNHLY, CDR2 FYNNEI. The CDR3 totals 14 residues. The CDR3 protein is CATQPLVSNQPQHF. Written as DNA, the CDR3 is TGTGCCACTCAACCACTAGTCTCCAATCAGCCCCAGCATTTT.

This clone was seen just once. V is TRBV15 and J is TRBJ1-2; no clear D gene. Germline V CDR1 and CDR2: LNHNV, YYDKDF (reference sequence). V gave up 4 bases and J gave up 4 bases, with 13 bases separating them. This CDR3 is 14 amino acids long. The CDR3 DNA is TGTGCCACCAGCAATAGGAGGGAGGGCTATGGCTACACCTTC. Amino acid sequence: CATSNRREGYGYTF.

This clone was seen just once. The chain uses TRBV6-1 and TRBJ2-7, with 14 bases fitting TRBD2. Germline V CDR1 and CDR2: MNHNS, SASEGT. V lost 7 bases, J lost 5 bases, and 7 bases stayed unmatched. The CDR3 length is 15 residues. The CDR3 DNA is TGTGCCAGCAAACGACTAGCGGGAGGGTTCAACGAGCAGTACTTC. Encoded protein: CASKRLAGGFNEQYF.

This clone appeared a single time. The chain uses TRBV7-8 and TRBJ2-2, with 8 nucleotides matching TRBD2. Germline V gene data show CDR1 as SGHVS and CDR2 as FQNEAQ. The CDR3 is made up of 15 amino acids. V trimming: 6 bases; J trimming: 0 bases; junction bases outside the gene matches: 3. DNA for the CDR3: TGTGCCAGCAGACCTAGCGGGCCGAACACCGGGGAGCTGTTTTTT. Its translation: CASRPSGPNTGELFF.

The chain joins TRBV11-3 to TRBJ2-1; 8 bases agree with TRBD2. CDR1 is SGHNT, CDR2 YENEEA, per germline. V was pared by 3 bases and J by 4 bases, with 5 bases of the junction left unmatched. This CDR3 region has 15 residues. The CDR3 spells CASSFSGANYNEQFF. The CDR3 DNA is TGTGCCAGCAGCTTTAGCGGGGCTAATTACAATGAGCAGTTCTTC.

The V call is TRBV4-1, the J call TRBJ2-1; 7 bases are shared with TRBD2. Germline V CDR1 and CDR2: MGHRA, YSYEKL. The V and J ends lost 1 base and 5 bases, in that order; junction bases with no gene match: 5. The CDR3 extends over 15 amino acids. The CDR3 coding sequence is TGCGCCAGCAGCCAAGGACTAGCAGGCCACAATGAGCAGTTCTTC. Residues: CASSQGLAGHNEQFF.

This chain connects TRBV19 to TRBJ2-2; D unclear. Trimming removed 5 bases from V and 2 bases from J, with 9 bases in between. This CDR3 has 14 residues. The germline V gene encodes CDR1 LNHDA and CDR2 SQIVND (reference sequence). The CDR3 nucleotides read TGTGCCAGTAGTTCACAGAGAAACACCGGGGAGCTGTTTTTT. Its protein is CASSSQRNTGELFF.

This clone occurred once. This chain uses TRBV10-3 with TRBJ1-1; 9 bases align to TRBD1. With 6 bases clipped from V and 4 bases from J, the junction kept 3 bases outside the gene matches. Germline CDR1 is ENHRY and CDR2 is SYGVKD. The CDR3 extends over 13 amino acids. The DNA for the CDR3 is TGTGCCATCAGCTGGGACAGGGTCACTGAAGCTTTCTTT. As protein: CAISWDRVTEAFF.

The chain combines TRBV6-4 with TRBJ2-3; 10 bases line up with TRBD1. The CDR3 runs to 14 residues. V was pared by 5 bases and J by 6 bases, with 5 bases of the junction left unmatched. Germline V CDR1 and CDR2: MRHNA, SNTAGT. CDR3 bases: TGTGCCAGCAGTCCGGGACAGGGGTTTGATACGCAGTATTTT. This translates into CASSPGQGFDTQYF.

The CDR3 DNA reads as TGTGCCATCAGATCGGGACAGGGTAACTATGGCTACACCTTC. This sequence encodes CAIRSGQGNYGYTF. The rearrangement uses TRBV10-3 and TRBJ1-2, with TRBD1 matching 9 bases. This CDR3 has 14 residues. Trimming removed 6 bases from V and 1 base from J; junction bases left unmatched: 3. Germline lookup yields CDR1 ENHRY and CDR2 SYGVKD.

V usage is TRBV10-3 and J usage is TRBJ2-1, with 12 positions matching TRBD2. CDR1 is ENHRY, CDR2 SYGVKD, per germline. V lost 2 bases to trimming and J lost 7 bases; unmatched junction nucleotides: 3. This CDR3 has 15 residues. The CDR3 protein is CAISETSGGKNEQFF. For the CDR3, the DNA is TGTGCCATCAGTGAGACTAGCGGGGGGAAAAATGAGCAGTTCTTC.

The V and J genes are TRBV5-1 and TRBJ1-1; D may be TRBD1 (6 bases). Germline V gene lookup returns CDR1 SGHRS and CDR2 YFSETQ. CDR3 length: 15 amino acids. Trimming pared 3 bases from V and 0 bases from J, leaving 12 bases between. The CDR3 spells CASSSPTGLNTEAFF. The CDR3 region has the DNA TGCGCCAGCAGCTCCCCGACAGGTCTGAACACTGAAGCTTTCTTT.

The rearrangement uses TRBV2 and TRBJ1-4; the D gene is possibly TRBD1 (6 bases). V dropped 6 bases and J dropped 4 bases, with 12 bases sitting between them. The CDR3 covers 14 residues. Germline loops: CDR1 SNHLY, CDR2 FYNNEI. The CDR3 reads CASSQTGFNEKLFF. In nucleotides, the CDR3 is TGTGCCAGCAGCCAGACAGGCTTTAATGAAAAACTGTTTTTT.